Here is one TCR beta chain with its context. By how much of the sample it makes up, this clonotype is medium-sized (0.01 to 0.1%). Its antigen is currently not known. No quality values exist for individual bases; no much larger clone is one base distant. Whole blood was used without cell fractionation, so the repertoire reflected all unsorted peripheral T cells. As controls, ten healthy donors without infection were sampled, and four of the ten donors were sampled a second time approximately 14 weeks later. For RNA extraction, about 2.3 ml of peripheral blood was collected into Tempus tubes. Residual genomic DNA was removed with the TURBO-DNase kit and globin mRNA was depleted with GLOBINclear. This sample is drawn from a study of HIV-infected patients and healthy controls (dated by TCRdb to about 2014). Broadly, across the study: The study asked whether deep sequencing of the TCR repertoire from small blood samples of HIV patients could detect immune perturbation and reconstitution. Points the paper makes about the study in general: In HIV-infected patients, the apparent post-therapy recovery of the Gini index was not replicated in size-matched repertoire data. Slight age and sex profile differences between the study cohorts did not explain the observed diversity differences. Both the Jaccard index and the count of highly shared sequences showed that healthy controls shared more CDR3s between individuals than HIV+ patients did. Only sixteen HIV-infected individuals were processed, which the authors considered a major limit on how widely the findings apply. Alpha-beta chain pairing was not determined in the samples. HIV-infected repertoires showed significantly elevated mean Gini indices relative to controls, which possibly reflects oligoclonality. Sequencing depth was restricted by the use of whole blood, which also prevented the dynamics of distinct T-cell subpopulations from being separated. MAIT cell alpha-chain CDR3s were found at high frequency in healthy controls but were severely depleted in HIV+ repertoires. Roughly threefold more distinct CDR3s and higher Shannon diversity were observed in healthy control repertoires than in untreated HIV+ repertoires. During therapy, a significant decrease in frequency was seen for HIV-associated CDR3s, whereas no significant change was found for CMV-associated CDR3s, although most of them became more frequent. Comparisons were complicated by unequal numbers of distinct sequences between patients and controls, and rare events from HIV-infected data were overweighted by size-matching. In the study, no determination of donor HLA types was made. Compared with controls, HIV-infected patients showed significantly different mean usage of eight alpha and eight beta V genes.

Approximately 500 ng RNA was reverse transcribed with SuperScript III using primers against the alpha and beta constant regions. Separate alpha and beta chain libraries were made by chain-specific third strand synthesis with multiplexing indices. The protocol used a single primer pair to amplify all rearrangements within a chain, which avoided primer bias, and attached molecular barcodes to each cDNA molecule. Purified cDNA was ligated with T4 RNA Ligase 1 onto a 5' RACE adapter bearing a random hexamer and the SP2 sequencing primer site. The authors primed second strand synthesis from the SP2 site with Phusion polymerase and used slow temperature ramps to favor optimal annealing. Each molecule's 12-nucleotide barcode consisted of two random hexamer sequences, both added before amplification and joined together. A short first PCR added P5 and P7 adapter elements plus a second index, followed by a roughly 23-cycle amplification PCR with P5s and P7 primers. The libraries went through roughly 28 PCR cycles in total, were quantified on a Qubit, were sized on a Bioanalyzer, and were diluted to roughly 4 nM. Sequencing of the normalized libraries was done on an Illumina MiSeq using 2 x 250 paired-end kits. Into approximately 10 ul Tris-Cl, the reverse transcription reactions were eluted following cleanup on MinElute columns. Adapter ligations were incubated for less than 30 hours at 16 degrees C and subsequently purified with AMPure XP beads at a 1:1 ratio. Per the source publication's procedure: A modified Decombinator processed the demultiplexed FASTQ files and output V, J, insert and barcode information. Any sequence that shared a barcode yet differed from the dominant sequence was discarded as an error, and the number of original cDNA molecules was estimated by counting barcodes clustered at Levenshtein distance 3. The R packages ineq, vegan, igraph and RCytoscape were used for downstream analyses, together with IMGT nomenclature and CDR3 definitions. V gene usage was computed over distinct sequences, each TCR counted once to avoid skew from clonal expansion. Whenever two unique CDR3 amino acid sequences within a donor differed by a single Levenshtein edit, similarity networks linked them. Published HIV-specific CDR3s (around 100 alpha, about 730 beta) and CMV-specific CDR3s (more than 12 alpha, around 240 beta) were compiled and searched for in the repertoires. It was shown by random subsampling to size-matched repertoires that the decreased diversity of patients was not caused by their lower sequence numbers. The public reads were quality trimmed at Q25 with fastp and then assembled into clones with MiXCR by TCRdb, keeping productive beta chains. Entries that share a CDR3 protein sequence are merged under the most common genes and DNA. What appears here as the V and J calls and clone size reflects TCRdb's work, not the paper's. Present in this sample are roughly 18,000 distinct CDR3 sequences, approximately 10% of which were seen just once. In total, the top ten clones hold 6% to 7% of the sample.

The source of this sequence is an adult in good health. The sample consisted of blood.

The bases are TGCGCCAGCAGCCCGAACAGGCTTAGCACAGATACGCAGTATTTT. Translated, this is CASSPNRLSTDTQYF. The chain is assembled from TRBV4-1 and TRBJ2-3; TRBD1 is a possible D gene, resting on 5 matching bases. The CDR3 goes from the cysteine to the phenylalanine over 15 residues. Only the CDR3 DNA stays, 45 bases, in frame from base 1. CDR1 and CDR2, looked up from the germline V gene, are MGHRA and YSYEKL. Cut back by 4 bases and 0 bases, the V and J ends lie 11 bases apart.